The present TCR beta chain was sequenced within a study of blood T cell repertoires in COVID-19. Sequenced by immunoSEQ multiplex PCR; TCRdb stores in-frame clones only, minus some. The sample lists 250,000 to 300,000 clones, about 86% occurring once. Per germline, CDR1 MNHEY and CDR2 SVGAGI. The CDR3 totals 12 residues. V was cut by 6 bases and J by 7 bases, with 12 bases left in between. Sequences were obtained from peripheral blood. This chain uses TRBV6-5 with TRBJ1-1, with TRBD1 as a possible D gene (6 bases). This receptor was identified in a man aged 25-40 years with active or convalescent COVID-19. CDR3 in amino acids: CASRQGSVEAFF. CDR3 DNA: TGTGCCAGCAGACAGGGTTCGGTTGAAGCTTTCTTT.